The 14 T cell receptor beta chains below all came from one sample that was sequenced in a study of T cells in Graves' hyperthyroidism and ophthalmopathy. Amplified TCR beta CDR3 regions derived from RNA transcripts. The HTBI set primed first-round TCR CDR3 RT-PCR. TCRdb re-derived calls from the multiplex PCR reads in MiXCR, one entry per CDR3 protein. The data contain more than 150,000 distinct CDR3 sequences, approximately 17% of them singletons. The specimen sequenced was blood. These receptors were taken from a woman between 45 and 60 years old with Graves' hyperthyroidism.

The chain joins TRBV5-6 to TRBJ1-1; possibly TRBD1 for D (6 bases). This CDR3 is built from 16 residues. V lost 3 bases and J lost 3, with 18 bases in between. CDR1 is SGHDT, CDR2 YYEEEE, per germline. The CDR3, as DNA: TGTGCCAGCAGCTCCCAGGGGTGGGGGCAGTACACTGAAGCTTTCTTT. As protein: CASSSQGWGQYTEAFF.

Ten or more counts support this clonotype. The chain has TRBV19 and TRBJ1-1; no definite D call. The V end lost 7 bases, the J end lost 1 base, and 10 bases lay between the germline ends. From germline, CDR1 is LNHDA and CDR2 SQIVND (reference sequence). The CDR3 has 13 amino acids. CDR3 residues: CASTTDWNTEAFF. The CDR3 coding sequence is TGTGCCAGTACGACTGATTGGAACACTGAAGCTTTCTTT.

This clonotype was seen repeatedly, ten times or more. The V gene is TRBV3-1, the J gene TRBJ2-3; no clear D gene. Germline CDR1 LGHDT, CDR2 YNNKEL (reference sequence). V was trimmed by 4 bases and J by 3 bases, leaving 11 bases between them. The CDR3 spans 14 residues. The CDR3 DNA is TGTGCCAGCAGCCTTCCGGCCCGGACAGATACGCAGTATTTT. As protein: CASSLPARTDTQYF.

This clonotype was observed at least ten times. The chain couples TRBV7-2 to TRBJ2-7, with D perhaps matching TRBD2 (5 bases). The length of the CDR3 is 15 residues. Germline CDR1 is SGHTA and CDR2 is FQGNSA. The ends were cut back, 5 bases at V and 0 bases at J, with 14 bases in the middle. The CDR3 DNA reads TGTGCCAGCAGCCAAGCGGCGAGCGTCTCCTACGAGCAGTACTTC. It translates to CASSQAASVSYEQYF.

The V gene is TRBV18, the J gene TRBJ2-3; TRBD2 agrees at 7 bases. This CDR3 region has 16 residues. V lost 2 bases and J lost 5; bases outside the gene matches: 10. Looked up from germline, CDR1 is KGHSH and CDR2 is LQKENI. The CDR3 loop reads CASSPSNGRTRDTQYF. CDR3 sequence (DNA): TGTGCCAGCTCACCATCTAACGGGAGGACGAGAGATACGCAGTATTTT.

There are many counts of this clonotype. The J gene is TRBJ2-7, the V gene TRBV18; D may correspond to TRBD1 or TRBD2 (5 bases each). Trimming stripped 0 bases from V and 6 bases from J, with 6 bases between. Germline V gives CDR1 KGHSH, CDR2 LQKENI. There are 12 residues in the CDR3. CDR3 nucleotide sequence: TGTGCCAGCTCACCACCTGGGGGCGAGCAGTACTTC. Amino acid sequence: CASSPPGGEQYF.

This clonotype was found many times. The J gene is TRBJ1-1, the V gene TRBV10-3, with D perhaps matching TRBD1 (5 bases). The CDR3 contains 13 residues. Germline-derived CDR1 and CDR2 are ENHRY and SYGVKD. Trimming cost V 7 bases and J 4 bases, with 13 bases left between them. The CDR3 here is CAIKGLEGTEAFF. In DNA, the CDR3 is TGTGCCATCAAGGGACTAGAAGGCACTGAAGCTTTCTTT.

This clonotype was seen ten or more times. The chain combines TRBV20-1 with TRBJ2-1; 8 positions agree with TRBD2. Germline V CDR1 and CDR2: DFQATT, SNEGSKA (reference sequence). V lost 0 bases, J lost 2 bases, and 6 bases stayed unmatched. This CDR3 has 16 amino acids. CDR3 DNA: TGCAGTGCTAGAGATCGAGCCGGGGGGGCCTACAATGAGCAGTTCTTC. Translation: CSARDRAGGAYNEQFF.

This clonotype was seen repeatedly, ten times or more. The gene calls are TRBV5-1 and TRBJ2-5; D is unresolved. From germline, CDR1 is SGHRS and CDR2 YFSETQ. Between the trimmed V and J ends, which lost 4 bases and 0 bases, there was a span of 10 bases. The CDR3 covers 14 residues. CDR3 residues: CASSRTGYQETQYF. Written as DNA, the CDR3 is TGCGCCAGCAGCCGTACTGGCTACCAAGAGACCCAGTACTTC.

This clonotype was seen repeatedly, ten times or more. V is TRBV5-5 and J is TRBJ2-2, with 7 bases matching TRBD1. Germline V lookup: CDR1 SGHKS, CDR2 YYEKEE (reference sequence). The J segment lost 0 bases and the V segment lost 2 bases, leaving 7 bases of the junction unmatched. This CDR3 has 17 amino acids. CDR3 sequence (DNA): TGTGCCAGCAGCTTTAGAGGGGGCCGCCCGAACACCGGGGAGCTGTTTTTT. Protein product: CASSFRGGRPNTGELFF.

A remark on this clonotype: Given a much more abundant clone one base away, this may be a read error. V usage is TRBV6-6 and J usage is TRBJ1-4; 9 nucleotides align to TRBD1. In germline, CDR1 is MNHNY, CDR2 SVGAGI (reference sequence). The CDR3 covers 18 residues. CDR3 residues: CACSYSGQGMGLDEKLFF. The CDR3 nucleotides read TGTGCCTGCAGTTACAGCGGACAGGGGATGGGGTTAGATGAAAAACTGTTTTTT.

This clonotype has ten or more counts. This chain uses TRBV6-2 or TRBV6-3 with TRBJ2-1; TRBD2 matches 8 bases. Germline CDR1 MNHEY, CDR2 SVGEGT. J gave up 9 bases and V 5 bases, and 9 bases lay outside the gene matches. This CDR3 is built from 14 residues. The CDR3 sequence is CASSQSTSAAEQFF. The DNA of the CDR3 is TGTGCCAGCAGTCAATCGACTAGCGCGGCTGAGCAGTTCTTC.

This clonotype was detected ten times or more. The chain is built from TRBV20-1 and TRBJ2-1; 13 bases match TRBD2. The J segment lost 14 bases and the V segment lost 5 bases, leaving 9 bases of the junction unmatched. CDR1 DFQATT and CDR2 SNEGSKA come from the germline V gene (reference sequence). The CDR3 has 13 amino acids. The CDR3 DNA reads as TGCAGTGCTGGCCGAAGTACTAGCGGGGGGGAGTTCTTC. It encodes CSAGRSTSGGEFF.

Many counts were recorded for this clonotype. The chain joins TRBV6-5 to TRBJ1-2; D may be TRBD1 (5 bases). The CDR3 runs to 13 residues. V was shortened by 3 bases and J by 4 bases, with 9 bases between the two germline ends. The germline V gene has CDR1 MNHEY and CDR2 SVGAGI. The CDR3 is CASSYGASYGYTF. The CDR3 DNA reads TGTGCCAGCAGTTATGGGGCGAGCTATGGCTACACCTTC.